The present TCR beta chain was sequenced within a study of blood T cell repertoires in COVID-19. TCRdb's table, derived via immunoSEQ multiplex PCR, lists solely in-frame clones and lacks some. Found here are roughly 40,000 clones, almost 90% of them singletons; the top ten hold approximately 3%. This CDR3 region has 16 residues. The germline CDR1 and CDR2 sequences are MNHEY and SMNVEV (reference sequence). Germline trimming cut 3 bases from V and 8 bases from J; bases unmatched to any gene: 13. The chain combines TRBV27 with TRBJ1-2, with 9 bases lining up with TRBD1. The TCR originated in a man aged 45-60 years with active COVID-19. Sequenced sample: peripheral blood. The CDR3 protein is CASSLVLGQGFGGYTF. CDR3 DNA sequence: TGTGCCAGCAGTTTGGTCCTTGGACAGGGGTTTGGAGGCTACACCTTC.